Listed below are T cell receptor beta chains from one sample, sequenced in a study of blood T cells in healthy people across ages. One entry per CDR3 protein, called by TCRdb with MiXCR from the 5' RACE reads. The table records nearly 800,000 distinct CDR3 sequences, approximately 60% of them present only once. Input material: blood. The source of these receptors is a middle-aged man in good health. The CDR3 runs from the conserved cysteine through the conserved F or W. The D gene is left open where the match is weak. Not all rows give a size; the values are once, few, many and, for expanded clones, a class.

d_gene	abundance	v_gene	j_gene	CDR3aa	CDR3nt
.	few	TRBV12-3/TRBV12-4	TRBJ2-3	CASSFLRAADTQYF	TGTGCCAGCAGTTTCCTACGGGCGGCAGATACGCAGTATTTT
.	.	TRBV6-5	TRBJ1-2	CASSFTEGSPYGYTF	TGTGCCAGCAGTTTCACAGAGGGCAGCCCCTATGGCTACACCTTC
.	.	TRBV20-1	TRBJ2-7	CSASLIYEQYF	TGCAGTGCTAGTCTCATCTACGAGCAGTACTTC
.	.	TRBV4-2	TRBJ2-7	CASSHGNEQYF	TGTGCCAGCAGCCACGGGAACGAGCAGTACTTC
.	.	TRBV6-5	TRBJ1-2	CASTRGGQLFNYGYTF	TGTGCCAGCACCCGTGGCGGACAGCTCTTTAACTATGGCTACACCTTC
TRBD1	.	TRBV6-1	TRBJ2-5	CASRRTGENTGRETQYF	TGTGCCAGCAGAAGGACAGGGGAGAATACGGGGAGAGAGACCCAGTACTTC
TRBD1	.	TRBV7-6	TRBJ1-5	CASSPQDRVTSNQPQHF	TGTGCCAGCAGCCCGCAGGACAGGGTAACCAGCAATCAGCCCCAGCATTTT
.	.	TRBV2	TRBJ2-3	CASHSGLTSGADTQYF	TGTGCCAGCCACTCCGGGCTTACGTCGGGGGCAGATACGCAGTATTTT
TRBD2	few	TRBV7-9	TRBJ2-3	CASSLGTAGADTQYF	TGTGCCAGCAGCTTGGGTACAGCGGGAGCAGATACGCAGTATTTT
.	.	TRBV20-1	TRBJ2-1	CSARIFVGIRNEQFF	TGCAGTGCTAGGATATTTGTGGGGATTAGGAATGAGCAGTTCTTC
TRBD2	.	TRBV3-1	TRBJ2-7	CASSPHGTIPLEQYF	TGTGCCAGCAGCCCGCACGGGACTATCCCGCTCGAGCAGTACTTC
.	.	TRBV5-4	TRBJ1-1	CASSSADREAFF	TGTGCCAGCAGCTCCGCAGACAGGGAAGCTTTCTTT
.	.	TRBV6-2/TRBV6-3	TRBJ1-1	CATGAGTEAFF	TGTGCCACAGGGGCGGGCACTGAAGCTTTCTTT
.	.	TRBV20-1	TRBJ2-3	CSARDSGGLGTQYF	TGCAGCGCTAGAGATAGTGGCGGACTGGGTACGCAGTATTTT
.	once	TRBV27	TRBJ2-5	CASSLAISGSAAPASYNEQYF	TGTGCCAGCAGTTTAGCTATCTCGGGGTCAGCGGCCCCTGCGTCCTACAATGAGCAGTACTTC
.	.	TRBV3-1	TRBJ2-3	CASRERGTVGTDTQYF	TGTGCCAGCAGGGAAAGAGGCACGGTTGGCACAGATACGCAGTATTTT
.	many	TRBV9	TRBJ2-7	CASSVDGSEQYF	TGTGCCAGCAGCGTAGATGGCTCCGAGCAGTACTTC
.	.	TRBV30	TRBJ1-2	CAWSPPAGTNYGYTF	TGTGCCTGGAGTCCCCCGGCGGGTACTAACTATGGCTACACCTTC
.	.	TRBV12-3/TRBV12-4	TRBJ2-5	CASAAGAEIQETQYF	TGTGCCAGCGCAGCAGGGGCCGAGATCCAAGAGACCCAGTACTTC
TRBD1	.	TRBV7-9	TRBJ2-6	CASRPRTGGVPSGANVLTF	TGTGCCAGCAGACCTAGGACAGGGGGGGTACCCTCTGGGGCCAACGTCCTGACTTTC
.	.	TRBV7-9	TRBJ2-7	CASSLPGGASTCEQYF	TGTGCCAGCAGCTTACCCGGCGGGGCCTCTACGTGCGAGCAGTACTTC
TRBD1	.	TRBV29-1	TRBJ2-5	CSVGSGTGRETQYF	TGCAGCGTTGGGTCAGGGACAGGAAGGGAGACCCAGTACTTC
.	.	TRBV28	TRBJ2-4	CASNLIGGNIQYF	TGTGCCAGCAACCTCATTGGGGGAAACATTCAGTACTTC
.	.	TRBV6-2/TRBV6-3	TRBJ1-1	CASGQMNTEAFF	TGTGCCAGTGGACAGATGAACACTGAAGCTTTCTTT
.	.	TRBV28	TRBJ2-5	CASANGPSGGTQYF	TGTGCCAGCGCTAACGGGCCCTCTGGGGGGACCCAGTACTTC
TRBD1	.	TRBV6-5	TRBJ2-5	CASYWDRPTPQETQYF	TGTGCCAGTTACTGGGACAGGCCTACCCCACAAGAGACCCAGTACTTC
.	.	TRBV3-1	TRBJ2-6	CASSQGPGSGANVLTF	TGTGCCAGCAGCCAAGGACCAGGCTCTGGGGCCAACGTCCTGACTTTC
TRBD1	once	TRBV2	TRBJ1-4	CASSADDRGKVPRGEKLFF	TGTGCCAGCAGTGCCGACGACAGGGGGAAGGTTCCGAGAGGTGAAAAACTGTTTTTT
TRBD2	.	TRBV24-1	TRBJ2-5	CATSDFGGVAGAAETQYF	TGTGCCACCAGTGATTTTGGAGGCGTCGCGGGAGCGGCAGAGACCCAGTACTTC
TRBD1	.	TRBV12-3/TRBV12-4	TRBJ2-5	CASSLTGLDQETQYF	TGTGCCAGCAGTCTGACAGGGCTAGACCAAGAGACCCAGTACTTC
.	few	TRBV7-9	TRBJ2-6	CASSSLPPGANVLTF	TGTGCCAGCAGCTCCCTCCCCCCTGGGGCCAACGTCCTGACTTTC
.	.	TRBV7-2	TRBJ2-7	CASSPQTSGYYEQYF	TGTGCCAGCAGCCCCCAGACTAGTGGATACTACGAGCAGTACTTC
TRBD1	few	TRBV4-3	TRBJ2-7	CASSQEGAGGVYEQYF	TGCGCCAGCAGCCAAGAGGGGGCAGGGGGCGTCTACGAGCAGTACTTC
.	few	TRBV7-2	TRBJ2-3	CASSSTHISQYF	TGTGCCAGCAGCTCTACCCACATTTCGCAGTATTTT
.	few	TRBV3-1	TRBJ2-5	CASSQDLRGLETQYF	TGTGCCAGCAGCCAAGACCTCCGGGGGCTCGAGACCCAGTACTTC
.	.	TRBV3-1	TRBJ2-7	CASSQGRWGSYEQYF	TGTGCCAGCAGCCAAGGGAGATGGGGATCCTACGAGCAGTACTTC
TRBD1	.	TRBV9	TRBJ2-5	CASSVVGQDSKETQYF	TGTGCCAGCAGCGTAGTGGGACAGGACAGCAAAGAGACCCAGTACTTC
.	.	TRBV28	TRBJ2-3	CASSSWTEGQTTQYF	TGTGCCAGCAGTTCATGGACCGAAGGTCAAACTACGCAGTATTTT
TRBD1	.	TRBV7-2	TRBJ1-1	CASSRDRGDTEAFF	TGTGCCAGCAGCAGGGACAGGGGTGATACTGAAGCTTTCTTT
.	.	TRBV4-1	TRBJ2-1	CASSQPLARRFF	TGCGCCAGCAGCCAACCACTAGCTCGCCGGTTCTTC
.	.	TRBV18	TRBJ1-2	CASSPNPLRDGYTF	TGTGCCAGCTCACCAAATCCTTTACGGGATGGCTACACCTTC